A single sample is the source of the 8 T cell receptor beta chains below, sequenced in a study of identical twins (TCRdb year 2016). Libraries were built with 5' RACE. The sequencer was an Illumina HiSeq 2000. TCRdb cleaned the public reads at Q25 with fastp, built clones with MiXCR and kept in-frame beta chains. Merged by CDR3 protein, the rows form single entries marked with the most common genes and DNA. This sample holds some 710,000 distinct CDR3 sequences; around 5.7% were observed only once. Under 2% of the sample is in the top ten clones. Sequencing was carried out using naive T cells sorted from blood. The sample's cell subset or site label, in plain terms: cells isolated with a human naive T-cell isolation kit. All receptors derive from a man between 18 and 29 years old in good health.

This clonotype was counted ten times or more. The chain is built from TRBV28 and TRBJ2-1, with D hard to call. With 5 bases removed from V and 4 bases from J, the gap between germline ends came to 6 bases. Germline loops: CDR1 MDHEN, CDR2 SYDVKM. This CDR3 region has 12 residues. The CDR3 loop is CASSAIYNEQFF. For the CDR3, the DNA is TGTGCCAGCAGTGCTATATACAATGAGCAGTTCTTC. Full variable domain (remainder filled in from reference TRBV28 and TRBJ2-1): DVKVTQSSRYLVKRTGEKVFLECVQDMDHENMFWYRQDPGLGLRLIYFSYDVKMKEKGDIPEGYSVSREKKERFSLILESASTNQTSMYLCASSAIYNEQFFGPGTRLTVL.

This clonotype was seen more than once but under ten times. CDR3 amino acids: CASSQLGLAGVLHQETQYF. The CDR3 region has the DNA TGCGCCAGCAGCCAACTTGGACTAGCGGGAGTTCTGCACCAAGAGACCCAGTACTTC. V gene TRBV4-1 combines with J gene TRBJ2-5; 13 bases agree with TRBD2. The V gene end was trimmed by 2 bases and the J gene end by 0 bases; junction bases not matched to a gene: 9. The germline gives CDR1 MGHRA, CDR2 YSYEKL. The CDR3 extends over 19 amino acids.

This clonotype has ten or more counts. The V and J genes are TRBV6-1 and TRBJ2-5; weak D call: TRBD2 (5 bases). Germline CDR1 reads MNHNS; CDR2 reads SASEGT. V was trimmed by 6 bases and J by 5 bases, leaving 13 bases between them. The CDR3 length is 13 residues. The DNA for the CDR3 is TGTGCCAGCAGCAGGACTGTACTTGAGACCCAGTACTTC. Its protein product is CASSRTVLETQYF.

The CDR3 nucleotides read TGCAGTGCTGACCCTAAGAAATCAGCCCCAGGAGATCAGCCCCAGCATTTT. Protein product: CSADPKKSAPGDQPQHF. V usage is TRBV20-1 and J usage is TRBJ1-5; D not resolved. This CDR3 comprises 17 residues. Trimming took 5 bases from V and 5 from J, leaving 25 bases between them. CDR1 and CDR2 from the germline V gene are DFQATT and SNEGSKA (reference sequence).

This clonotype occurred many times. The chain uses TRBV5-1 and TRBJ2-1; 10 bases line up with TRBD2. J was trimmed by 5 bases and V by 4 bases; bases with no gene match: 15. There are 18 residues in the CDR3. From germline, CDR1 is SGHRS and CDR2 YFSETQ. CDR3 in amino acids: CASSLWTPTSGTDNEQFF. CDR3 DNA sequence: TGCGCCAGCAGCCTGTGGACTCCAACTAGCGGGACTGACAATGAGCAGTTCTTC.

This chain joins TRBV5-1 and TRBJ2-5; TRBD2 agrees at 13 bases. Germline V gives CDR1 SGHRS, CDR2 YFSETQ. This CDR3 is built from 14 residues. Losses at the gene ends were 4 bases for V and 8 bases for J; bases not matched to a gene: 5. Here the CDR3 reads CASSDGLAGVTQYF. DNA for the CDR3: TGCGCCAGCAGCGACGGACTAGCGGGAGTCACCCAGTACTTC.

In this sample, this clonotype turned up many times. The chain joins TRBV6-5 to TRBJ2-2, with D unclear. The CDR3 totals 12 residues. CDR1 is MNHEY, CDR2 SVGAGI, per germline. Deletions cut 8 bases from V and 4 bases from J, with 8 bases between. In DNA form, the CDR3 reads TGTGCCAGCCGACCCCTCACCGGGGAGCTGTTTTTT. Translated: CASRPLTGELFF.

This clonotype appeared many times. The chain recombines TRBV7-2 with TRBJ1-2, with D possibly matching TRBD1 (6 bases). CDR3 length: 15 amino acids. The V end was cut by 5 bases, the J end by 6 bases, with 19 bases between. Per germline, CDR1 SGHTA and CDR2 FQGNSA. As DNA, the CDR3 is TGTGCCAGCAGCGTAGACACAGGGTTTGGGGATGGCTACACCTTC. This sequence encodes CASSVDTGFGDGYTF.